The next 11 T cell receptor beta chains were all read from a single sample in a study of blood T cell repertoires in COVID-19 (dated by TCRdb to 2018 to 2020). The protocol used for the library was the immunoSEQ multiplex PCR assay. In TCRdb, the immuneACCESS table is reduced to in-frame sequences with V and J assigned. These tables do not hold every clone; where another copy was compared, an unresolved V gene accounts for under half, and the others remain unexplained. This sample lists more than 95,000 clones; around 86% were detected once. Clones ranked in the top ten supply 27% of the sample. Input material: peripheral blood. The receptor source for this set is an elderly woman with acute or convalescent COVID-19.

The chain has TRBV5-6 and TRBJ2-1; 10 bases match TRBD2. V dropped 4 bases and J dropped 8; count of bases not matched to a gene: 3. Per the germline V gene, CDR1 is SGHDT and CDR2 is YYEEEE. This CDR3 is built from 13 residues. The CDR3 DNA sequence: TGTGCCAGCAGCCCCGGGACTAGCGATGAGCAGTTCTTC. Protein sequence: CASSPGTSDEQFF.

The rearrangement uses TRBV5-1 and TRBJ2-1, with TRBD2 matching over 13 bases. V was clipped by 2 bases and J by 7 bases; unmatched bases: 3. The length of the CDR3 is 15 residues. CDR1 SGHRS and CDR2 YFSETQ come from the germline V gene. Here the CDR3 DNA reads TGCGCCAGCAGCTTACTAGCGGGGGGGACAAATGAGCAGTTCTTC. Protein: CASSLLAGGTNEQFF.

The chain links TRBV5-4 to TRBJ1-1; possible D gene TRBD1, 6 bases. Between the trimmed V and J ends, which lost 3 bases and 2 bases, there was a span of 14 bases. CDR1 is SGHNT and CDR2 is YYREEE in the germline V gene (reference sequence). The CDR3 covers 15 residues. CDR3: CASSSEGVYNTEAFF. CDR3 nucleotide sequence: TGTGCCAGCAGCTCCGAGGGGGTATATAACACTGAAGCTTTCTTT.

J is TRBJ1-1 and V is TRBV6-5; weak D call: TRBD1 (5 bases). Germline V gene lookup returns CDR1 MNHEY and CDR2 SVGAGI. With 2 bases removed from V and 0 bases from J, the gap between germline ends came to 13 bases. This CDR3 comprises 16 residues. CDR3 nucleotide sequence: TGTGCCAGCAGTTACGGGCAGGGAAGAATGAACACTGAAGCTTTCTTT. Encoded protein: CASSYGQGRMNTEAFF.

The chain links TRBV13 to TRBJ2-3; 8 bases map to TRBD2. V gave up 5 bases and J gave up 1 base; unmatched junction bases: 8. The CDR3 length is 16 residues. Germline CDR1 is PRHDT and CDR2 is FYEKMQ (reference sequence). The CDR3 bases are TGTGCCAGCAGCCCCCGGAGCGGGAGACGCACAGATACGCAGTATTTT. It yields the protein CASSPRSGRRTDTQYF.

This clone was detected a few times. The genes are TRBV6-5 and TRBJ2-1; D perhaps matches TRBD2 (6 bases). The CDR3 has 16 amino acids. The germline V gene encodes CDR1 MNHEY and CDR2 SVGAGI. V was cut by 4 bases and J by 2 bases, with 15 bases left in between. CDR3 bases: TGTGCCAGCAGTTCCCGTAGAGGGAGGACCTACAATGAGCAGTTCTTC. This encodes CASSSRRGRTYNEQFF.

The V call is TRBV9, the J call TRBJ1-5; 7 bases agree with TRBD1. V lost 0 bases and J lost 7; bases outside the gene matches: 7. The germline gives CDR1 SGDLS, CDR2 YYNGEE. CDR3 size: 15 residues. CDR3 loop: CASSVDGTVGQPQHF. The CDR3 nucleotides read TGTGCCAGCAGCGTAGATGGGACAGTCGGACAGCCCCAGCATTTT.

Comment on this clone: One end of the junction fails to match germline, which may point to a read error. The CDR3 region is CASSLDRHSIPYF. The DNA for the CDR3 is TGCGCCAGCAGCTTGGATCGACACTCGATCCCCTACTTC. The rearrangement uses TRBV5-1 and TRBJ1-2; D gene ambiguous. The CDR3 is made up of 13 amino acids. Germline loops: CDR1 SGHRS, CDR2 YFSETQ.

V is TRBV18 and J is TRBJ1-5; weak D call: TRBD1 (6 bases). The germline V gene has CDR1 KGHSH and CDR2 LQKENI. V was trimmed by 4 bases and J by 5 bases, leaving 9 bases between them. The CDR3 length is 13 residues. The CDR3 here is CASSRNRDQPQHF. Written as DNA, the CDR3 is TGTGCCAGCTCACGTAACAGGGATCAGCCCCAGCATTTT.

The CDR3 sequence is CASSLAAAAGNTIYF. CDR3 DNA: TGCGCCAGCAGCTTGGCCGCAGCGGCTGGAAACACCATATATTTT. The genes are TRBV5-1 and TRBJ1-3; D unclear. The CDR3 is made up of 15 amino acids. The germline V and J ends were trimmed by 0 bases and 2 bases, with 9 bases remaining between them. The germline V gene has CDR1 SGHRS and CDR2 YFSETQ. The full variable domain, completed using reference TRBV5-1 and TRBJ1-3, is KAGVTQTPRYLIKTRGQQVTLSCSPISGHRSVSWYQQTPGQGLQFLFEYFSETQRNKGNFPGRFSGRQFSNSRSEMNVSTLELGDSALYLCASSLAAAAGNTIYFGEGSWLTVV.

V is TRBV4-2 and J is TRBJ1-2; D unresolved. Trimming took 1 base from V and 5 from J, leaving 14 bases between them. Looked up from germline, CDR1 is LGHNA and CDR2 is YNFKEQ. The CDR3 extends over 15 amino acids. The CDR3 sequence: CASSQGAGLRYGYTF. CDR3 nucleotides: TGTGCCAGCAGCCAAGGCGCGGGGTTACGGTATGGCTACACCTTC.